Sequencing of this TCR beta chain was carried out in a study of molecular identifiers for immune sequencing clone quantification. Study-level findings and limits: Identical barcode-sharing TCR molecules could lead to underestimated sizes for highly expanded clones. Clones exceeding 20 RNA copies carried over 98% of effector molecules but under 1% of naive-cell molecules.

This clonotype was counted at least ten times. The antigen is unknown. Previously described methods with listed TCR primers produced the bulk TCR libraries. TCRdb re-analysed the PCR reads in MiXCR, keeping a single row per CDR3 protein. Among 65,000 or so distinct CDR3 sequences listed, roughly 20% were seen once. The length of the CDR3 is 16 residues. V shed 9 bases and J shed 3 bases, with 24 bases lying between them. CDR1 LGHDT and CDR2 YNNKEL come from the germline V gene (reference sequence). The chain joins TRBV3-1 to TRBJ2-7; D possibly corresponds to TRBD2 (5 bases). Sequencing input: naive CD8+ T cells from blood, with Jurkat cell RNA spiked in. The subset is: FACS-sorted CD8+CD4-CCR7+CD45RA+ naive T cells. The sequence came from a human donor in good health. Some libraries in this study had Jurkat cell RNA spiked in. The CDR3: CAREPGWEQTNYEQYF. The CDR3 DNA reads TGTGCCAGGGAACCTGGGTGGGAGCAGACTAACTACGAGCAGTACTTC.